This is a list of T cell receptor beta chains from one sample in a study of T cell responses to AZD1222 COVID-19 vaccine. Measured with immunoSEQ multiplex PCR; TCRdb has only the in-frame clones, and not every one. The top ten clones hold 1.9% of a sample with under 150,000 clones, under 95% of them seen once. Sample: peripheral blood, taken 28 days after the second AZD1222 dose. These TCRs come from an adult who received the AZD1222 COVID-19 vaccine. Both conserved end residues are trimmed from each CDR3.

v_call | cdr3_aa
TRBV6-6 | ASQQGAYNSPLH
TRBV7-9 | ATTVGASSYNEQF
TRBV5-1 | ASSPTGASGANVLT
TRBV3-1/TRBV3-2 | ASSPSGRRVFGELF
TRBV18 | ASSPTGTRDQPQH
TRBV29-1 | SVARTGQSEAF
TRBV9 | ASSVGDRITGELF
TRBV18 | ASSPPGGAINTIY
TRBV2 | ASSEGAWGGGYT
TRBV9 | ASSVGAQTGGIYGYT
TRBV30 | AWSTGRSNYGYT
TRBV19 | ASSISQGTAQYGYT
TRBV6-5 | ASSYGTSGWYNEQF
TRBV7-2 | ASSRQGGPNSPLH
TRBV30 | AWSPISAGRVGYGYT
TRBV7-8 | ASSHPLGSVPTGELF
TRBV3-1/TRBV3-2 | ASSQAGSTGELF
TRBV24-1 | AVQSGNQPQH
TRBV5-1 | ASSLGQDYGYT
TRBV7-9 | ASSRPGTGTGELF
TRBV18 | ASSPPSTGDGGEQF
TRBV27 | ASSLSAGESYEQY
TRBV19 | ASSIVPRGDYGYT
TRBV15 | ATSRALSSAEAF
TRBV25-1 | ASKGPGNQPQH
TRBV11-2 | ASSLRTGGDQETQY
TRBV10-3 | AISESAGGVNTEAF
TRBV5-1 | ASSLVTGGAYEQY
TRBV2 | ASSEVRRGRKGAF
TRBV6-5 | ASSSPSGGADTQY
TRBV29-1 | SVAGTQGLYSYGYT
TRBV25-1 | ASSEFPGPPAGELF
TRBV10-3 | AISEPGRGRYNEQF
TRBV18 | ASSPGVQGGGYGYT
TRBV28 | ASSSPLNEQF
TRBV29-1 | SVAFREQF
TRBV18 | ASSPPGTLQETQY
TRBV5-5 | ASSVRQTAGNTIY
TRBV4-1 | ASSQGDRDHNEQF
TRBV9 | ASSVSRGQETQY
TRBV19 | ASRPTGTGIGYGYT
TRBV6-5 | ASTPDRVGTEAF
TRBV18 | ASSRGSWGGDTQY
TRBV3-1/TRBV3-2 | ASSQYGTGSETQY
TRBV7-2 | ASSWTGQQRSYEQY
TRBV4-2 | ASSQATSGGYNEQF
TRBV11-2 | ASSLGTGQPQH
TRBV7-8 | ASSSYEQPQH
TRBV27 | ASSLTGHNSPLH
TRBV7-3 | ASSLGGENEQF
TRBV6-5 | ASRRGGRIYGYT
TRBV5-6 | ASSVLYGQPNTGELF